The entry below gives a single TCR beta chain sequence along with its context. Its antigen is still unknown. J gave up 2 bases and V 3 bases, and 6 bases lay outside the gene matches. CDR1 is LNHDA, CDR2 SQIVND, per germline (reference sequence). CDR3 length: 15 amino acids. TCRdb's copy holds only in-frame clones and misses some; the assay was immunoSEQ multiplex PCR. Among about 160,000 clones listed, 85% were seen once. The data were obtained in a study of cytomegalovirus exposure and HLA in healthy donors. Study results and caveats: The CMV antigen specificity of three CMV-associated chains was confirmed through in vitro analysis.

The sequenced sample was PBMCs. This TCR derives from a man aged 25-45 years in good health and CMV-seropositive. The rearrangement uses TRBV19 and TRBJ2-7; 8 bases map to TRBD2. Here the CDR3 DNA reads TGTGCCAGTAGTATTGGGCGGGGGGACACCTACGAGCAGTACTTC. This encodes CASSIGRGDTYEQYF.